This passage covers 28 T cell receptor beta chains from one sample sequenced in a study of response to subunit inactivated influenza vaccine. TCRdb re-called the RT-PCR reads with MiXCR, one entry per CDR3 protein. This sample has fewer than 700,000 distinct CDR3 sequences, with approximately 13% found just once. Specimen: PBMCs from blood, collected roughly 6 weeks after vaccination. All receptors derive from a man in his fifties or sixties who received an inactivated influenza vaccine.

The rearrangement links TRBV6-1 to TRBJ2-5, with 8 bases aligning to TRBD1. The germline gives CDR1 MNHNS, CDR2 SASEGT. V was clipped by 11 bases and J by 2 bases; unmatched bases: 19. CDR3 length equals 17 residues. The CDR3 nucleotides are TGTGCCTGCACCCCGTGGCCGGGGACAGGCCAACAAGAGACCCAGTACTTC. It yields the protein CACTPWPGTGQQETQYF.

The chain joins TRBV9 to TRBJ2-1; no definite D call. V dropped 0 bases and J dropped 9 bases, with 16 bases sitting between them. The CDR3 is made up of 15 amino acids. The germline V gene encodes CDR1 SGDLS and CDR2 YYNGEE. CDR3 amino acids: CASSVEKLGKGEQFF. Here the CDR3 DNA reads TGTGCCAGCAGCGTAGAAAAATTGGGGAAGGGTGAGCAGTTCTTC.

This chain uses TRBV7-9 with TRBJ1-4, with 7 bases lining up with TRBD1. Germline CDR1 is SEHNR and CDR2 is FQNEAQ (reference sequence). The CDR3 length is 14 residues. V gave up 3 bases and J gave up 8 bases; unmatched junction bases: 6. As DNA, the CDR3 is TGTGCCAGCAGCTTGACAGGGAATGACGAAAAACTGTTTTTT. It specifies CASSLTGNDEKLFF.

This clonotype came up a few times. For the CDR3, the DNA is TGTGCCAGCAGCCCTACACTAGGTGTCACAGATACGCAGTATTTT. Translation: CASSPTLGVTDTQYF. This sequence joins TRBV5-5 and TRBJ2-3, with D possibly TRBD2 on 5 matching bases. V lost 4 bases to trimming and J lost 2 bases, with 14 bases between them. There are 15 residues in the CDR3. Germline V CDR1 and CDR2: SGHKS, YYEKEE (reference sequence). The variable domain in full, completed from reference TRBV5-5 and TRBJ2-3, reads DAGVTQSPTHLIKTRGQQVTLRCSPISGHKSVSWYQQVLGQGPQFIFQYYEKEERGRGNFPDRFSARQFPNYSSELNVNALLLGDSALYLCASSPTLGVTDTQYFGPGTRLTVL.

This clonotype has just one count. The chain joins TRBV18 to TRBJ2-1; 9 positions agree with TRBD2. This CDR3 is built from 16 residues. CDR1 and CDR2 from the germline V gene are KGHSH and LQKENI. With 2 bases clipped from V and 10 bases from J, the junction kept 12 bases outside the gene matches. The CDR3 protein is CASSPGTALAGAEQFF. The CDR3 bases are TGTGCCAGCTCACCAGGAACGGCACTAGCGGGTGCAGAGCAGTTCTTC.

This rearrangement joins TRBV20-1 to TRBJ2-5, with 7 bases identical to TRBD2. This CDR3 region has 14 residues. Germline values: CDR1 DFQATT, CDR2 SNEGSKA (reference sequence). J lost 5 bases, V lost 3 bases, and 9 bases had no gene match. The CDR3 loop reads CSASGGGQRETQYF. The CDR3 nucleotides are TGCAGTGCTAGCGGGGGAGGGCAGAGGGAGACCCAGTACTTC.

Ten or more counts support this clonotype. The CDR3 spells CSGGVFGTDTQYF. For the CDR3, the DNA is TGCAGCGGCGGGGTCTTCGGCACAGATACGCAGTATTTT. The rearrangement joins TRBV29-1 to TRBJ2-3, with D maybe TRBD2 (6 bases). The germline V gene has CDR1 SQVTM and CDR2 ANQGSEA. Trimming pared 7 bases from V and 1 base from J, leaving 12 bases between. The CDR3 extends over 13 amino acids.

This clonotype was seen repeatedly, ten times or more. V and J are TRBV12-3 or TRBV12-4 and TRBJ2-1, with 8 bases that match TRBD2. The J segment lost 3 bases and the V segment lost 6 bases, leaving 4 bases of the junction unmatched. This CDR3 comprises 14 residues. CDR3 region: CASRGTRLYNEQFF. CDR3 nucleotides: TGTGCCAGCAGAGGGACTAGGCTCTACAATGAGCAGTTCTTC.

This clonotype was counted between two and nine times. The V gene is TRBV12-3 or TRBV12-4, the J gene TRBJ2-1; 9 positions match TRBD1. V lost 7 bases and J lost 4; bases outside the gene matches: 11. This CDR3 has 16 residues. The CDR3 DNA reads TGTGCCAGCACTTTTTCTACAGGGGGCGCTTACAATGAGCAGTTCTTC. It specifies CASTFSTGGAYNEQFF.

CDR3 sequence (DNA): TGCGCCAGCGGCCCTCAACTAGCGGGGGGGCCCACTGAGCAGTTCTTC. This codes for CASGPQLAGGPTEQFF. V is TRBV5-1 and J is TRBJ2-1; 13 bases fit TRBD2. The V gene end was trimmed by 7 bases and the J gene end by 9 bases; junction bases not matched to a gene: 13. Germline V gene lookup returns CDR1 SGHRS and CDR2 YFSETQ. This CDR3 comprises 16 residues.

The chain recombines TRBV28 with TRBJ2-1; 9 nucleotides line up with TRBD1. V shed 1 base, J shed 3 bases, and the junction held 4 bases outside the gene matches. This CDR3 comprises 16 residues. Germline-derived CDR1 and CDR2 are MDHEN and SYDVKM. The CDR3 DNA reads as TGTGCCAGCAGTTTATCTGGGACAGGGCGCTACAATGAGCAGTTCTTC. It encodes CASSLSGTGRYNEQFF. Based on the CDR3 plus reference TRBV28 and TRBJ2-1, the full variable domain is DVKVTQSSRYLVKRTGEKVFLECVQDMDHENMFWYRQDPGLGLRLIYFSYDVKMKEKGDIPEGYSVSREKKERFSLILESASTNQTSMYLCASSLSGTGRYNEQFFGPGTRLTVL.

The table lists this clonotype with a few counts. V and J are TRBV25-1 and TRBJ2-3; D is unclear. The CDR3 runs to 11 residues. V was clipped by 2 bases and J by 8 bases, with 5 bases between them. Germline V CDR1 and CDR2: MGHDK, SYGVNS. The CDR3 reads CASSEGPTQYF. The CDR3 DNA follows: TGTGCCAGCAGTGAAGGCCCTACGCAGTATTTT.

In this sample, this clonotype turned up many times. The gene calls are TRBV7-2 and TRBJ1-2; weak D call: TRBD1 (5 bases). The CDR3 covers 15 residues. In germline, CDR1 is SGHTA, CDR2 FQGNSA. Trimming removed 1 base at V and 3 bases at J, with 12 bases between. The CDR3 sequence is CASSLGWGIDYGYTF. In DNA, the CDR3 is TGTGCCAGCAGCTTAGGTTGGGGGATCGACTATGGCTACACCTTC.

This clonotype was detected a few times. CDR3 protein: CASSQDKETQYF. The CDR3 DNA sequence: TGCGCCAGCAGCCAAGACAAAGAGACCCAGTACTTC. This chain links TRBV4-3 with TRBJ2-5; no firm D call. The V end was cut by 0 bases, the J end by 3 bases, with 2 bases between. This CDR3 is built from 12 residues. The germline CDR1 and CDR2 sequences are LGHNA and YSLEER.

This clonotype was observed a handful of times. The chain couples TRBV5-6 to TRBJ2-7, with D possibly called TRBD1 or TRBD2 (5 bases each). This CDR3 has 15 amino acids. CDR1 and CDR2 from the germline V gene are SGHDT and YYEEEE. V was cut by 4 bases and J by 2 bases, with 16 bases left in between. The CDR3 here is CASSASGTVTYEQYF. CDR3 sequence (DNA): TGTGCCAGCAGCGCTTCCGGGACGGTCACCTACGAGCAGTACTTC.

Here the CDR3 reads CASSPRQTYEQYF. CDR3 bases: TGTGCCAGCAGCCCTAGACAAACCTACGAGCAGTACTTC. The chain uses TRBV7-2 and TRBJ2-7; no clear D. Germline V gene lookup returns CDR1 SGHTA and CDR2 FQGNSA. Deletions cut 5 bases from V and 2 bases from J, with 10 bases between. This CDR3 is 13 amino acids long.

This clonotype showed up just a few times. As DNA, the CDR3 is TGTGCCAGCAGTTTTATGGAGCCTGAAAAACTGTTTTTT. Translated, it gives CASSFMEPEKLFF. The chain recombines TRBV12-3 or TRBV12-4 with TRBJ1-4; D is uncertain. Trimming cost V 3 bases and J 7 bases, with 9 bases left between them. CDR3 length: 13 residues.

The J gene is TRBJ2-7, the V gene TRBV28; 7 bases match TRBD2. J gave up 2 bases and V 0 bases, and 7 bases lay outside the gene matches. Germline CDR1 MDHEN, CDR2 SYDVKM. The CDR3 is 16 amino acids. As DNA, the CDR3 is TGTGCCAGCAGTTTATGGGGCGGGAGTAGCACCTACGAGCAGTACTTC. Residues: CASSLWGGSSTYEQYF.

This clonotype was counted once. A much larger clone sits a single nucleotide away, making a read error possible. The CDR3 sequence: CASSFKAGGAYNEQFF. DNA of the CDR3: TGTGCCAGCAGTTTTAAAGCGGGGGGCGCTTACAATGAGCAGTTCTTC. The chain employs TRBV12-3 or TRBV12-4 and TRBJ2-1; TRBD2 matches at 9 bases. Unmatched junction bases numbered 7, after V lost 3 bases and J lost 4 bases. The CDR3 runs to 16 residues.

This clonotype was seen a handful of times. The chain's CDR3 is CSARDLRGSTDTQYF. In DNA, the CDR3 is TGCAGTGCTAGAGATCTGAGGGGTAGCACAGATACGCAGTATTTT. The rearrangement joins TRBV20-1 to TRBJ2-3, with D perhaps matching TRBD1 or TRBD2 (5 bases each). The CDR3 extends over 15 amino acids. Per the germline V gene, CDR1 is DFQATT and CDR2 is SNEGSKA (reference sequence). V was shortened by 0 bases and J by 0 bases, with 10 bases between the two germline ends.

This chain connects TRBV3-1 to TRBJ1-6; D gene ambiguous. The ends were cut back, 8 bases at V and 10 bases at J, with 21 bases in the middle. Germline CDR1 is LGHDT and CDR2 is YNNKEL (reference sequence). The CDR3 is made up of 15 amino acids. The CDR3 here is CASSQDILGYSPLHF. CDR3 coding DNA: TGTGCCAGCTCCCAAGACATCCTCGGATACTCACCCCTCCACTTT.

There are a few counts of this clonotype. The chain combines TRBV7-9 with TRBJ1-4, with D hard to call. Deletions cut 7 bases from V and 8 bases from J, with 17 bases between. The germline gives CDR1 SEHNR, CDR2 FQNEAQ (reference sequence). CDR3 length equals 14 residues. This CDR3 is CASKPETITEKLFF. CDR3 in DNA: TGTGCCAGCAAACCTGAGACAATTACCGAAAAACTGTTTTTT.

This clonotype came up a few times. The chain is built from TRBV6-5 and TRBJ1-5, with D perhaps matching TRBD1 (5 bases). Germline CDR1 and CDR2: MNHEY and SVGAGI. The CDR3 is 14 amino acids. Trimming cost V 5 bases and J 1 base, with 9 bases left between them. The CDR3 loop reads CASSHRDSNQPQHF. For the CDR3, the DNA is TGTGCCAGCAGTCACCGGGACAGCAATCAGCCCCAGCATTTT.

This clonotype was counted at least ten times. The chain is built from TRBV20-1 and TRBJ1-5; 7 bases agree with TRBD1. Germline lookup yields CDR1 DFQATT and CDR2 SNEGSKA (reference sequence). After removal of 0 bases from V and 1 base from J, the junction contained 6 bases not matched to a gene. The CDR3 has 16 residues. CDR3 bases: TGCAGTGCTAGAGATATGAACAGGGGAAGCAATCAGCCCCAGCATTTT. This sequence encodes CSARDMNRGSNQPQHF.

V is TRBV7-2 and J is TRBJ2-7; no reliable D call. Germline lookup yields CDR1 SGHTA and CDR2 FQGNSA. The germline V and J ends were trimmed by 1 base and 3 bases, with 13 bases remaining between them. The CDR3 covers 15 residues. The CDR3 region is CASSLGPRQVYEQYF. CDR3 in DNA: TGTGCCAGCAGCTTAGGTCCGAGACAAGTCTACGAGCAGTACTTC. Combining the CDR3 with reference TRBV7-2 and TRBJ2-7 gives the whole variable domain GAGVSQSPSNKVTEKGKDVELRCDPISGHTALYWYRQSLGQGLEFLIYFQGNSAPDKSGLPSDRFSAERTGGSVSTLTIQRTQQEDSAVYLCASSLGPRQVYEQYFGPGTRLTVT.

This clonotype was counted many times. The V gene is TRBV29-1, the J gene TRBJ2-5, with 10 bases identical to TRBD2. Germline V gives CDR1 SQVTM, CDR2 ANQGSEA. The J segment lost 0 bases and the V segment lost 7 bases, leaving 8 bases of the junction unmatched. CDR3 length: 15 amino acids. DNA of the CDR3: TGCAGCGGCTTACTAGCGGGGTTGTACCAAGAGACCCAGTACTTC. Translating gives CSGLLAGLYQETQYF.

In this sample, this clonotype turned up a few times. This rearrangement joins TRBV6-1 to TRBJ2-5, with a tentative D call TRBD2 (6 bases). The CDR3 spans 15 residues. CDR1 MNHNS and CDR2 SASEGT come from the germline V gene. Trimming removed 5 bases at V and 5 bases at J, with 18 bases between. CDR3 protein: CASSISWRAGETQYF. Here the CDR3 DNA reads TGTGCCAGCAGTATAAGCTGGAGGGCCGGCGAGACCCAGTACTTC.

This clonotype came up many times. The DNA for the CDR3 is TGTGCCAGCAGTAAACCGACTGCTCAGGTCCAAGAGACCCAGTACTTC. This encodes CASSKPTAQVQETQYF. The gene calls are TRBV28 and TRBJ2-5, with unresolved D. The CDR3 loop spans 16 amino acids. V shed 5 bases and J shed 1 base, with 17 bases lying between them. CDR1 is MDHEN and CDR2 is SYDVKM in the germline V gene.